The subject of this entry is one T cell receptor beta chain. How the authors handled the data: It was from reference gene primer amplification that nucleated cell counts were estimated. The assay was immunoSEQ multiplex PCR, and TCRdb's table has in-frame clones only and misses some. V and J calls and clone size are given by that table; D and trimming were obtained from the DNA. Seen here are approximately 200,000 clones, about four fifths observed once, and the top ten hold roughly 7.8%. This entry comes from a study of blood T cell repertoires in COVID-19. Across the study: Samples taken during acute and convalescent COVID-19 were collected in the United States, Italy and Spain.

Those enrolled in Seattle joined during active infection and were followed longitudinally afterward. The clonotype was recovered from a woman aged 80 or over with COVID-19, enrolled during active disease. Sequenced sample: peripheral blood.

CDR3 nucleotide sequence: TGCAGCGTTGAAGCCCCCAGACTGAAAGATACGCAGTATTTT. Encoded protein: CSVEAPRLKDTQYF. The rearrangement links TRBV29-1 to TRBJ2-3; no reliable D call. This CDR3 is 14 amino acids long. Germline CDR1 reads SQVTM; CDR2 reads ANQGSEA. V was shortened by 1 base and J by 5 bases, with 13 bases between the two germline ends.